These 13 T cell receptor beta chains share one sample of origin, sequenced in a study of blood T cell repertoires in COVID-19. Only in-frame clones appear in the TCRdb table, and some are missing; sequencing was by immunoSEQ multiplex PCR. This table holds about 110,000 clones, about nine tenths found once. Sequenced: peripheral blood. The source is a human donor in a cohort sampled during active COVID-19.

J is TRBJ2-3 and V is TRBV6-5, with unresolved D. V was trimmed by 0 bases and J by 2 bases, leaving 9 bases between them. The CDR3 is 15 residues long. CDR1 is MNHEY and CDR2 is SVGAGI in the germline V gene. In DNA, the CDR3 is TGTGCCAGCAGTTACTCGTCGGGTCCCACAGATACGCAGTATTTT. It yields the protein CASSYSSGPTDTQYF.

The rearrangement links TRBV4-2 to TRBJ2-7; 10 bases line up with TRBD2. V lost 1 base, J lost 3 bases, and 9 bases stayed unmatched. This CDR3 has 17 amino acids. The germline gives CDR1 LGHNA, CDR2 YNFKEQ. The CDR3 region is CASSQALPGLALYEQYF. CDR3 DNA: TGTGCCAGCAGCCAAGCCCTACCGGGACTAGCGCTCTACGAGCAGTACTTC.

V is TRBV5-1 and J is TRBJ2-2, with 13 nucleotides matching TRBD2. Germline V gene lookup returns CDR1 SGHRS and CDR2 YFSETQ. This CDR3 spans 16 amino acids. The trim removed 4 bases at V and 6 bases at J, leaving 6 bases unmatched. This CDR3 reads CASSLTTSGRPGELFF. For the CDR3, the DNA is TGCGCCAGCAGCCTCACGACTAGCGGGAGGCCCGGGGAGCTGTTTTTT.

This chain uses TRBV2 with TRBJ2-7; D gene ambiguous. V shed 6 bases and J shed 5 bases, with 11 bases lying between them. Germline assignment: CDR1 SNHLY and CDR2 FYNNEI. This CDR3 region has 12 residues. CDR3 DNA sequence: TGTGCCAGCAGCCTGAGTATGCACGAGCAGTACTTC. This encodes CASSLSMHEQYF.

The CDR3, as DNA: TGTGCCAGCAGCGAGGGGGACAGGGGGCTCGGCGGGGAGCTGTTTTTT. This translates into CASSEGDRGLGGELFF. V is TRBV9 and J is TRBJ2-2, with 12 nucleotides matching TRBD1. The CDR3 consists of 16 residues. The germline V gene encodes CDR1 SGDLS and CDR2 YYNGEE. Trimming at V came to 3 bases and at J to 7 bases, leaving 7 bases not matched to a gene.

The chain joins TRBV20-1 to TRBJ2-1; D is uncertain. The CDR3 spans 15 residues. Trimming shortened V by 3 bases and J by 1 base, and 13 bases separated the two germline ends. Germline V CDR1 and CDR2: DFQATT, SNEGSKA (reference sequence). The CDR3 sequence: CSASFRPLSYNEQFF. CDR3 in DNA: TGCAGTGCTAGTTTCAGGCCGTTGTCCTACAATGAGCAGTTCTTC.

This chain uses TRBV18 with TRBJ1-2; no clear D. V was shortened by 3 bases and J by 3 bases, with 14 bases between the two germline ends. CDR1 KGHSH and CDR2 LQKENI come from the germline V gene. This CDR3 is built from 15 residues. The CDR3 spells CASSPREGEYYGYTF. The CDR3 DNA is TGTGCCAGCTCACCTCGAGAGGGAGAGTACTATGGCTACACCTTC.

The chain is built from TRBV5-1 and TRBJ1-1; 9 bases align to TRBD1. The germline gives CDR1 SGHRS, CDR2 YFSETQ. The CDR3 is 15 residues long. With 4 bases clipped from V and 2 bases from J, the junction kept 6 bases outside the gene matches. The CDR3, as DNA: TGCGCCAGCAGCGTGCCGGGACAGGGAAACACTGAAGCTTTCTTT. Its translation is CASSVPGQGNTEAFF. Variable domain in full (rest from reference TRBV5-1 and TRBJ1-1): KAGVTQTPRYLIKTRGQQVTLSCSPISGHRSVSWYQQTPGQGLQFLFEYFSETQRNKGNFPGRFSGRQFSNSRSEMNVSTLELGDSALYLCASSVPGQGNTEAFFGQGTRLTVV.

The J gene is TRBJ2-7, the V gene TRBV19; 7 bases fit TRBD1. V was clipped by 4 bases and J by 3 bases; unmatched bases: 9. There are 15 residues in the CDR3. Germline V gives CDR1 LNHDA, CDR2 SQIVND (reference sequence). The CDR3 DNA is TGTGCCAGTAGTAGCAACAGGGGTAGGGGCTACGAGCAGTACTTC. It yields the protein CASSSNRGRGYEQYF.

This sequence joins TRBV6-4 and TRBJ1-2; 8 nucleotides match TRBD1. The V gene end was trimmed by 4 bases and the J gene end by 7 bases; junction bases not matched to a gene: 5. The CDR3 runs 13 residues. The germline V gene encodes CDR1 MRHNA and CDR2 SNTAGT. CDR3 in amino acids: CASSVTGAGGYTF. DNA of the CDR3: TGTGCCAGCAGTGTGACAGGGGCTGGTGGCTACACCTTC.

The chain employs TRBV6-6 and TRBJ1-6; perhaps TRBD1 as D (6 bases). V dropped 6 bases and J dropped 7 bases, with 16 bases sitting between them. The germline V gene has CDR1 MNHNY and CDR2 SVGAGI (reference sequence). The CDR3 has 15 residues. CDR3 DNA: TGTGCCAGCAGACGGACAGAGAGTATCAATTCACCCCTCCACTTT. Amino acid sequence: CASRRTESINSPLHF.

This clone was found a few times. The J gene is TRBJ1-3, the V gene TRBV3-1 (or the pseudogene TRBV3-2), with D maybe TRBD1 (5 bases). V lost 1 base to trimming and J lost 4 bases, with 8 bases between them. The CDR3 sequence is 14 residues long. Germline V gene sequence: CDR1 LGHDT, CDR2 YNNKEL (reference sequence). The CDR3 DNA reads as TGTGCCAGCAGCCAAGGGGGCCAAGGAAACACCATATATTTT. Its protein is CASSQGGQGNTIYF.

The CDR3 loop reads CASSPGTGLDSYEQYF. The CDR3 DNA follows: TGTGCCAGCAGCCCCGGGACAGGTTTGGACTCCTACGAGCAGTACTTC. V is TRBV13 and J is TRBJ2-7; 8 nucleotides line up with TRBD1. V gave up 5 bases and J gave up 0 bases; unmatched junction bases: 9. CDR1 is PRHDT and CDR2 is FYEKMQ in the germline V gene (reference sequence). The CDR3 runs 16 residues.